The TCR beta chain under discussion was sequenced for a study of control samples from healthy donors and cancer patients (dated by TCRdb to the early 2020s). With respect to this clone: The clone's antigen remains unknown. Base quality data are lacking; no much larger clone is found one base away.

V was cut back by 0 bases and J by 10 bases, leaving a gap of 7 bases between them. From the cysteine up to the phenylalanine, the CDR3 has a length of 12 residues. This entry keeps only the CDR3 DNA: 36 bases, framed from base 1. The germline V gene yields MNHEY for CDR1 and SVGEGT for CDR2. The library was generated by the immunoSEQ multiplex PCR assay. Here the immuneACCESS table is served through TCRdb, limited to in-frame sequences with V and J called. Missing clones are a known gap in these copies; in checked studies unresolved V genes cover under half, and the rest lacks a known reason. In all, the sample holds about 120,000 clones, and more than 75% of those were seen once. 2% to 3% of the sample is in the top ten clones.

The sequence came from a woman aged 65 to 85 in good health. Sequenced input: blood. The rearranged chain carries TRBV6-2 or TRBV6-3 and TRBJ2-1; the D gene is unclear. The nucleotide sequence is TGTGCCAGCAGTTACTCGAAAGCGGAGCAGTTCTTC. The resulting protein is CASSYSKAEQFF.